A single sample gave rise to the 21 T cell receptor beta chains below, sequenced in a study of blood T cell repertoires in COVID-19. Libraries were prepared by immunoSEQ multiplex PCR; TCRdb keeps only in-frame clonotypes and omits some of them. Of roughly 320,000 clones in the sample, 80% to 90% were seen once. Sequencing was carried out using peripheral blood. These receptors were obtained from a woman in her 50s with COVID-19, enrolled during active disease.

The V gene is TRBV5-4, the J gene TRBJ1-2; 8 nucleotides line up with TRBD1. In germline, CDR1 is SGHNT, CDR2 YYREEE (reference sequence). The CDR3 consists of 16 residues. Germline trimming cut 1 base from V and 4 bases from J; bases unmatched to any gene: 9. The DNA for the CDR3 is TGTGCCAGCAGCTTGCGGTCGCAGGGGGCCGGCTATGGCTACACCTTC. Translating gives CASSLRSQGAGYGYTF.

CDR3 sequence (DNA): TGTGCCAGTAGTGGTGCACAGGCCTTCCAAGAGACCCAGTACTTC. This translates into CASSGAQAFQETQYF. The V call is TRBV19, the J call TRBJ2-5; possibly TRBD1 for D (5 bases). V lost 5 bases, J lost 1 base, and 14 bases lay in between. CDR1 is LNHDA, CDR2 SQIVND, per germline (reference sequence). The CDR3 length is 15 residues.

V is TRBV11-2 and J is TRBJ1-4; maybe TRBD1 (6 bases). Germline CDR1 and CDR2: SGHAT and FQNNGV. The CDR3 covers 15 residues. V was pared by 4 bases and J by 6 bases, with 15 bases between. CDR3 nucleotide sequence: TGTGCCAGCAGCTCGCCGGGACAAATGTATGAAAAACTGTTTTTT. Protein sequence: CASSSPGQMYEKLFF.

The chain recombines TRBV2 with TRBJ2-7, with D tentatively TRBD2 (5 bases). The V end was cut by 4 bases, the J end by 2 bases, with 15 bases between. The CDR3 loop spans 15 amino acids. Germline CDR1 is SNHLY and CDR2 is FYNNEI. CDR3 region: CASSGPSGAAYEQYF. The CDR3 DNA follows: TGTGCCAGCAGTGGCCCCAGCGGAGCCGCCTACGAGCAGTACTTC.

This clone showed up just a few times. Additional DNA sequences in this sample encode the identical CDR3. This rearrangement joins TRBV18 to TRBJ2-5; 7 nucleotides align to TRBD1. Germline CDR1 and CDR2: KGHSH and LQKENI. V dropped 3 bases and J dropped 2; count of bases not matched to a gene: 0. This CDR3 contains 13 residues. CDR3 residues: CASSPGQQETQYF. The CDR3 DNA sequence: TGTGCCAGCTCACCGGGACAGCAAGAGACCCAGTACTTC.

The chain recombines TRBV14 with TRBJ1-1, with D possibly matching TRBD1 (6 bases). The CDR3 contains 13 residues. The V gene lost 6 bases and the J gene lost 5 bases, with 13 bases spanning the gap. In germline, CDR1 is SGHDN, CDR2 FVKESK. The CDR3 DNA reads TGTGCCAGCAGTCGAGTCAGGGGAACTGAAGCTTTCTTT. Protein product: CASSRVRGTEAFF.

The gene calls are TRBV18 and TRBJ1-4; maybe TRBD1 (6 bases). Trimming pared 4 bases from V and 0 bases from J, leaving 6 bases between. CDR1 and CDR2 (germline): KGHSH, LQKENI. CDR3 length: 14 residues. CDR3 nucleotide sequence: TGTGCCAGCTCACACAGGGCAACTAATGAAAAACTGTTTTTT. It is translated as CASSHRATNEKLFF. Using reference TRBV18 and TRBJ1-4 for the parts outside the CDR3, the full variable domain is NAGVMQNPRHLVRRRGQEARLRCSPMKGHSHVYWYRQLPEEGLKFMVYLQKENIIDESGMPKERFSAEFPKEGPSILRIQQVVRGDSAAYFCASSHRATNEKLFFGSGTQLSVL.

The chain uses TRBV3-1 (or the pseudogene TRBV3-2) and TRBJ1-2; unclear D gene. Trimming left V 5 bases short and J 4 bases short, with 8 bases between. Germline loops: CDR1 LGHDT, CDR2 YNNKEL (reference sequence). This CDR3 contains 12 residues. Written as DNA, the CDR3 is TGTGCCAGCAGCTCCCGAGGCTATGGCTACACCTTC. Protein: CASSSRGYGYTF.

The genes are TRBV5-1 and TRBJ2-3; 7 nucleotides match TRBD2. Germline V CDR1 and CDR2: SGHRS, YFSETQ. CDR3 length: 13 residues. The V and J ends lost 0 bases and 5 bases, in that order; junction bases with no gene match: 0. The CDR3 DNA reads TGCGCCAGCAGCTTGGGGGAGGGAGATACGCAGTATTTT. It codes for CASSLGEGDTQYF.

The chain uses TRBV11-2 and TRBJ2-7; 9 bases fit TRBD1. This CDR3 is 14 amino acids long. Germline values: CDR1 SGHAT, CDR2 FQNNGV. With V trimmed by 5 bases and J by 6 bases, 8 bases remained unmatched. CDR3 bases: TGTGCCAGCAGCGAGGGGACAGGGCAGCGCGAGCAGTACTTC. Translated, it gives CASSEGTGQREQYF. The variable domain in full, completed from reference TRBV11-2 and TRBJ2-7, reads EAGVAQSPRYKIIEKRQSVAFWCNPISGHATLYWYQQILGQGPKLLIQFQNNGVVDDSQLPKDRFSAERLKGVDSTLKIQPAKLEDSAVYLCASSEGTGQREQYFGPGTRLTVT.

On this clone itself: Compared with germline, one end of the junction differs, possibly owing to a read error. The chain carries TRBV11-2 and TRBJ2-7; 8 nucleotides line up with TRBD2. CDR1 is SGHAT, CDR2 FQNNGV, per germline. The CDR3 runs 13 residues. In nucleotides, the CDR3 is TGTGCCAGCAGCTTGGGACTAGTCTCTGAGCTGTACTTC. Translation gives CASSLGLVSELYF.

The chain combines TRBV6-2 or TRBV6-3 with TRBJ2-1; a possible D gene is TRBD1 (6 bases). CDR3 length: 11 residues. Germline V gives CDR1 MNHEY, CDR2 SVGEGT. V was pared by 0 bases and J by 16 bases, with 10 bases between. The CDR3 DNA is TGTGCCAGCAGTTACTCGAACAGGGCTTTCTTC. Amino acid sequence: CASSYSNRAFF.

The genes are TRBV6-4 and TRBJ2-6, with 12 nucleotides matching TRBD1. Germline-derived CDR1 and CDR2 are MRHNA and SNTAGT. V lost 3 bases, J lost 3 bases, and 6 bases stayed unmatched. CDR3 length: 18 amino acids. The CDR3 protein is CASSDGTGGFFGANVLTF. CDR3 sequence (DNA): TGTGCCAGCAGTGATGGGACAGGGGGCTTTTTTGGGGCCAACGTCCTGACTTTC.

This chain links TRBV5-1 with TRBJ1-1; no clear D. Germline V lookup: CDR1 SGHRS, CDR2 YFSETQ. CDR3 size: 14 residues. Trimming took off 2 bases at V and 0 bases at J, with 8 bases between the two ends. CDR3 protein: CASSLKSMNTEAFF. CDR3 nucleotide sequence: TGCGCCAGCAGCTTAAAGAGTATGAACACTGAAGCTTTCTTT.

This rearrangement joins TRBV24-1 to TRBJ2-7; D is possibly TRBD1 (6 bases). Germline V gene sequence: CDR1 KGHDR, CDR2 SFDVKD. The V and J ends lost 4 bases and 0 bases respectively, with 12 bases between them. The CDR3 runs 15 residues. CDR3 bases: TGTGCCACCAGTGACCGGTCGGGACACTCCTACGAGCAGTACTTC. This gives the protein CATSDRSGHSYEQYF.

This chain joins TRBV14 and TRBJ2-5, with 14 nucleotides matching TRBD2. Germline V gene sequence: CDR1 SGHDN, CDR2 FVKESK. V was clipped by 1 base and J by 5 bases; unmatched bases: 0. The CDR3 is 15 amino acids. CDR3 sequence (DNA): TGTGCCAGCAGCCAAGGGACTAGCGGGAGGGAGACCCAGTACTTC. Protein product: CASSQGTSGRETQYF.

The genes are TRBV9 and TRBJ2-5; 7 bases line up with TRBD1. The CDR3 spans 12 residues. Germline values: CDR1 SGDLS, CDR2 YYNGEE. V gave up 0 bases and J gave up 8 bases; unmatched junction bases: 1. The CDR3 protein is CASSVEGGTQYF. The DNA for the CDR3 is TGTGCCAGCAGCGTAGAAGGGGGCACCCAGTACTTC. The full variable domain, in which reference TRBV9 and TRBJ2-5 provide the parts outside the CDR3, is DSGVTQTPKHLITATGQRVTLRCSPRSGDLSVYWYQQSLDQGLQFLIQYYNGEERAKGNILERFSAQQFPDLHSELNLSSLELGDSALYFCASSVEGGTQYFGPGTRLLVL.

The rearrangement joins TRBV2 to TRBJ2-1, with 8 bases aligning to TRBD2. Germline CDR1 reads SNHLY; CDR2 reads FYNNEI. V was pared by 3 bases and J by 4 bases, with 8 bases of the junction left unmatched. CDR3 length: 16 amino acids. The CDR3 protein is CASSESGLGRYNEQFF. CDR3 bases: TGTGCCAGCAGTGAGTCGGGACTAGGTCGATACAATGAGCAGTTCTTC.

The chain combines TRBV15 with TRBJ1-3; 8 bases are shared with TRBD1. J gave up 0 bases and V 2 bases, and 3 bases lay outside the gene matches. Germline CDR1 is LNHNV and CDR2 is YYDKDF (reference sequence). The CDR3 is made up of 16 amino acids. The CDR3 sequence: CATSRQGAYSGNTIYF. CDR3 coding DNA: TGTGCCACCAGCAGACAGGGGGCCTACTCTGGAAACACCATATATTTT.

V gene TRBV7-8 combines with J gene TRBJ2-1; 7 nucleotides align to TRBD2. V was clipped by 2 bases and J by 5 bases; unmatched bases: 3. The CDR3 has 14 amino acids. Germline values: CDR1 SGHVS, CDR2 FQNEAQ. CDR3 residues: CASSLFGRDNEQFF. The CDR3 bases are TGTGCCAGCAGCTTATTTGGGAGGGACAATGAGCAGTTCTTC.

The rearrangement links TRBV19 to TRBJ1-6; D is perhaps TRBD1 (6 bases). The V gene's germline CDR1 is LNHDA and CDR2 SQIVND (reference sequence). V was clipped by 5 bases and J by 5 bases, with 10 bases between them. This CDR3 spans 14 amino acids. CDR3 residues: CASSQDRNNSPLHF. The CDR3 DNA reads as TGTGCCAGTAGTCAGGACAGAAATAATTCACCCCTCCACTTT.